Each of the 2 T cell receptor beta chains below was sequenced from the same sample in a study of response to subunit inactivated influenza vaccine. TCRdb reprocessed the RT-PCR reads via MiXCR and lists one record per CDR3 protein. The table shows over 300,000 distinct CDR3 sequences, with about a fifth occurring only once. Here the sequenced sample was PBMCs from blood, taken about 20 months after vaccination. The receptors shown here come from a man aged 45 to 70 who received an inactivated influenza vaccine.

This clonotype was recorded a few times. The J gene is TRBJ2-5, the V gene TRBV20-1; TRBD2 matches at 8 bases. The germline V gene has CDR1 DFQATT and CDR2 SNEGSKA (reference sequence). V lost 6 bases, J lost 4 bases, and 13 bases stayed unmatched. This CDR3 comprises 15 residues. CDR3 protein: CSASRNRGGAETQYF. The DNA for the CDR3 is TGCAGTGCCTCAAGAAATCGGGGGGGCGCAGAGACCCAGTACTTC.

The sample holds a few counts of this clonotype. The chain joins TRBV2 to TRBJ2-7; possibly TRBD1 for D (5 bases). CDR1 is SNHLY and CDR2 is FYNNEI in the germline V gene. The V end lost 7 bases, the J end lost 3 bases, and 13 bases lay between the germline ends. The CDR3 covers 13 residues. This CDR3 is CASMVGRVYEQYF. The CDR3, as DNA: TGTGCCAGCATGGTAGGCAGGGTCTACGAGCAGTACTTC.